These 21 T cell receptor beta chains were all obtained from the same sample, sequenced in a study of T-cell reconstitution after alpha-beta-depleted transplantation in children. Unique molecular identifiers tagged the TCRbeta library. TCRdb processed the PCR reads anew with MiXCR; each CDR3 protein has one entry. The repertoire includes some 840,000 distinct CDR3 sequences, 15% to 20% of them detected once, and under 6% sits in the top ten. The sequencing used PBMCs, mostly from graft donor cells, collected 360 days after TCRalphabeta/CD19-depleted stem cell transplant. The origin of the receptors is a male patient between 10 and 17 years old who had a stem cell transplant for acute lymphoblastic leukemia, so the T cells may come from the graft donor.

This clonotype was recorded a few times. The rearrangement links TRBV4-1 to TRBJ2-7, with TRBD1 matching over 8 bases. The CDR3 extends over 15 amino acids. The germline CDR1 and CDR2 sequences are MGHRA and YSYEKL. The J segment lost 2 bases and the V segment lost 4 bases, leaving 7 bases of the junction unmatched. For the CDR3, the DNA is TGCGCCAGCAGCCCTTCGACAGGGGAAGCCTACGAGCAGTACTTC. Translating it yields CASSPSTGEAYEQYF.

This clonotype was observed at least ten times. The chain couples TRBV29-1 to TRBJ2-7; 11 bases match TRBD2. The germline CDR1 and CDR2 sequences are SQVTM and ANQGSEA. This CDR3 spans 14 amino acids. V lost 5 bases, J lost 4 bases, and 7 bases stayed unmatched. CDR3 in amino acids: CSVLAGGTGYEQYF. The CDR3 DNA sequence: TGCAGCGTTTTAGCGGGAGGGACGGGTTACGAGCAGTACTTC.

The rearrangement uses TRBV12-3 or TRBV12-4 and TRBJ2-3; D remains ambiguous. This CDR3 comprises 14 residues. With 5 bases removed from V and 7 bases from J, the gap between germline ends came to 16 bases. The CDR3, as DNA: TGTGCCAGCAGTCCCAATTCCGCCGCCCATACGCAGTATTTT. Its translation is CASSPNSAAHTQYF.

In this sample, this clonotype turned up many times. This chain uses TRBV5-1 with TRBJ2-7; D call uncertain. The germline V gene has CDR1 SGHRS and CDR2 YFSETQ. The ends were cut back, 2 bases at V and 0 bases at J, with 15 bases in the middle. CDR3 size: 16 residues. This chain's CDR3 is CASSLPNHSSSYEQYF. CDR3 nucleotides: TGCGCCAGCAGCTTACCGAACCACTCGAGCTCCTACGAGCAGTACTTC.

There are a few counts of this clonotype. This sequence joins TRBV18 and TRBJ2-1; 8 bases align to TRBD1. After removal of 6 bases from V and 8 bases from J, the junction contained 6 bases not matched to a gene. The germline V gene has CDR1 KGHSH and CDR2 LQKENI. This CDR3 has 13 residues. The DNA of the CDR3 is TGTGCCAGCTCGTCGAAACAGGGGGATGAGCAGTTCTTC. Translating it yields CASSSKQGDEQFF.

This clonotype has a count of ten or more. The chain combines TRBV5-1 with TRBJ1-2; no clear D. Trimming took off 4 bases at V and 1 base at J, with 14 bases between the two ends. Germline V lookup: CDR1 SGHRS, CDR2 YFSETQ. CDR3 length: 15 residues. DNA for the CDR3: TGCGCCAGCAGCCCCGCCGGGCGGATTAACTATGGCTACACCTTC. Translation gives CASSPAGRINYGYTF.

This clonotype has only a few counts. The V gene is TRBV9, the J gene TRBJ2-4, with D possibly matching TRBD2 (5 bases). V lost 4 bases and J lost 9, with 14 bases in between. This CDR3 spans 13 amino acids. Germline V gene sequence: CDR1 SGDLS, CDR2 YYNGEE. As DNA, the CDR3 is TGTGCCAGCAGCTCCGTTGGGGAGTCCATTCAGTACTTC. Its translation: CASSSVGESIQYF.

The chain has TRBV4-1 and TRBJ2-4; D remains ambiguous. The germline V gene has CDR1 MGHRA and CDR2 YSYEKL. This CDR3 has 13 amino acids. Trimming removed 1 base at V and 7 bases at J, with 8 bases between. The CDR3 here is CASSQVYGNIQYF. The CDR3 DNA reads as TGCGCCAGCAGCCAAGTCTACGGGAACATTCAGTACTTC.

At least ten counts were recorded for this clonotype. The chain combines TRBV7-2 with TRBJ2-2; D tentatively reads TRBD1 or TRBD2 (5 bases each). The V gene lost 3 bases and the J gene lost 6 bases, with 8 bases spanning the gap. Per the germline V gene, CDR1 is SGHTA and CDR2 is FQGNSA. CDR3 length equals 13 residues. The CDR3: CASSLVGAGELFF. CDR3 nucleotides: TGTGCCAGCAGCTTGGTGGGGGCCGGGGAGCTGTTTTTT.

At least ten counts were recorded for this clonotype. V usage is TRBV12-3 or TRBV12-4 and J usage is TRBJ2-1, with 10 bases matching TRBD2. V was pared by 5 bases and J by 7 bases, with 5 bases of the junction left unmatched. The CDR3 is made up of 14 amino acids. Written as DNA, the CDR3 is TGTGCCAGCAGTGCTAGCGGGAGTTGGAATGAGCAGTTCTTC. Translated: CASSASGSWNEQFF.

The chain has TRBV7-2 and TRBJ2-5, with TRBD2 identical over 9 bases. Germline V CDR1 and CDR2: SGHTA, FQGNSA. V was clipped by 1 base and J by 7 bases; unmatched bases: 7. This CDR3 has 15 residues. The CDR3 reads CASSLGLAGPGTQYF. The CDR3 DNA is TGTGCCAGCAGCTTAGGCCTAGCGGGGCCAGGGACCCAGTACTTC. The full variable domain, in which reference TRBV7-2 and TRBJ2-5 provide the parts outside the CDR3, is GAGVSQSPSNKVTEKGKDVELRCDPISGHTALYWYRQSLGQGLEFLIYFQGNSAPDKSGLPSDRFSAERTGGSVSTLTIQRTQQEDSAVYLCASSLGLAGPGTQYFGPGTRLLVL.

The chain uses TRBV6-2 or TRBV6-3 and TRBJ2-1; perhaps TRBD2 as D (6 bases). CDR1 is MNHEY and CDR2 is SVGEGT in the germline V gene. Trimming left V 5 bases short and J 0 bases short, with 11 bases between. There are 15 residues in the CDR3. CDR3: CASSTFGGSYNEQFF. CDR3 DNA: TGTGCCAGCAGTACCTTCGGGGGCTCCTACAATGAGCAGTTCTTC.

This clonotype has only a few counts. The chain recombines TRBV29-1 with TRBJ1-2; perhaps TRBD1 as D (5 bases). V dropped 3 bases and J dropped 2 bases, with 10 bases sitting between them. The germline V gene encodes CDR1 SQVTM and CDR2 ANQGSEA. The CDR3 is 13 amino acids. This CDR3 is CSVDRQMNYGYTF. For the CDR3, the DNA is TGCAGCGTTGATCGACAGATGAACTATGGCTACACCTTC.

This clonotype has just a few counts. This rearrangement joins TRBV12-3 or TRBV12-4 to TRBJ2-7, with TRBD2 matching 12 bases. After removal of 7 bases from V and 3 bases from J, the junction contained 7 bases not matched to a gene. The CDR3 sequence is 15 residues long. Written as DNA, the CDR3 is TGTGCCAGCAACCGAGGGACTAGCGGGCACTACGAGCAGTACTTC. Amino acids: CASNRGTSGHYEQYF.

This chain joins TRBV7-6 and TRBJ2-1; 10 bases line up with TRBD2. The CDR3 length is 17 residues. Unmatched junction bases numbered 10, after V lost 6 bases and J lost 2 bases. The germline gives CDR1 SGHVS, CDR2 FNYEAQ. CDR3 DNA: TGTGCCAGCAGACGAATCGGACTAGCGGATACCTACAATGAGCAGTTCTTC. It yields the protein CASRRIGLADTYNEQFF.

This chain uses TRBV7-3 with TRBJ2-1, with 8 bases that match TRBD2. This CDR3 region has 18 residues. Per germline, CDR1 SGHTA and CDR2 FQGTGA. With 1 base clipped from V and 7 bases from J, the junction kept 15 bases outside the gene matches. CDR3 sequence: CASSLKSSYGRGWNEQFF. CDR3 bases: TGTGCCAGCAGCTTAAAATCTTCCTACGGGAGGGGTTGGAATGAGCAGTTCTTC.

V gene TRBV7-2 combines with J gene TRBJ1-2; D perhaps matches TRBD1 (6 bases). V was cut by 4 bases and J by 8 bases, with 23 bases left in between. Germline-derived CDR1 and CDR2 are SGHTA and FQGNSA. The CDR3 runs to 16 residues. In DNA, the CDR3 is TGTGCCAGCAGCTCGCTCAGGGGTCGCAACTATGGAGGCTACACCTTC. It yields the protein CASSSLRGRNYGGYTF.

The genes are TRBV7-3 and TRBJ1-1, with TRBD1 matching 8 bases. The CDR3 is 12 residues long. Germline V gene sequence: CDR1 SGHTA, CDR2 FQGTGA. Trimming at V came to 5 bases and at J to 10 bases, leaving 6 bases not matched to a gene. CDR3 region: CASSDTGGGAFF. DNA of the CDR3: TGTGCCAGCAGCGATACAGGGGGTGGAGCTTTCTTT.

The chain joins TRBV6-5 to TRBJ1-2, with 7 nucleotides matching TRBD1. CDR1 and CDR2 from the germline V gene are MNHEY and SVGAGI. This CDR3 is 15 amino acids long. Unmatched junction bases numbered 12, after V lost 4 bases and J lost 7 bases. The CDR3 sequence is CASSSVTGAASGYTF. CDR3 nucleotide sequence: TGTGCCAGCAGTTCCGTTACAGGGGCGGCAAGTGGCTACACCTTC.

This clonotype was counted a few times. The J gene is TRBJ2-7, the V gene TRBV7-8, with 8 bases identical to TRBD2. CDR3 length: 15 residues. J lost 4 bases, V lost 2 bases, and 7 bases had no gene match. Looked up from germline, CDR1 is SGHVS and CDR2 is FQNEAQ. The CDR3 bases are TGTGCCAGCAGCTTAACGGGACTAGGGCAGTACGAGCAGTACTTC. It encodes CASSLTGLGQYEQYF.

This clonotype has just a few counts. V and J are TRBV18 and TRBJ2-1; D gene ambiguous. The CDR3 is 13 residues long. Trimming took off 5 bases at V and 5 bases at J, with 10 bases between the two ends. Germline V gene sequence: CDR1 KGHSH, CDR2 LQKENI. CDR3 DNA: TGTGCCAGCTCATCATTAAGGGACAATGAGCAGTTCTTC. Translation gives CASSSLRDNEQFF.